The rows below give T cell receptor beta chains drawn from one sample of a study of blood T cell repertoires in COVID-19. Sequenced by immunoSEQ multiplex PCR; TCRdb stores in-frame clones only, minus some. Among around 100,000 clones listed, roughly 85% were seen once. Sequenced input: peripheral blood. The receptors here all came from a man in his forties with acute or convalescent COVID-19. Both conserved end residues are part of each CDR3. Fields, in order: clone size, D gene, J gene, V gene, CDR3 DNA, CDR3 protein. D genes are given only for firm matches. Part of the rows lack a size; the others show once, few, many or a class for expanded clones.

.	.	TRBJ2-5	TRBV20-1	TGCAGTGCTATGGGGGCGGAGACCCAGTACTTC	CSAMGAETQYF
.	.	TRBJ2-3	TRBV6-5	TGTGCCAGCAGTAAAAACGCGCTAGAGGTTCTGTATTTT	CASSKNALEVLYF
.	.	TRBJ2-1	TRBV6-6	TGTGCCAGCAGCTCCCAACGGACTGACTACAATGAGCAGTTCTTC	CASSSQRTDYNEQFF
.	.	TRBJ1-3	TRBV11-2	TGTGCCAGCAGCGCGGTCCTGTCCTCTGGAAACACCATATATTTT	CASSAVLSSGNTIYF
.	TRBD2	TRBJ2-5	TRBV7-2	TGTGCCAGCAGCGTTGGGACTAGCGGGGGCCAAGAGACCCAGTACTTC	CASSVGTSGGQETQYF
.	.	TRBJ2-7	TRBV2	TGTGCCAGCGGAAAGGGGTACGGCTACGAGCAGTACTTC	CASGKGYGYEQYF
.	TRBD1	TRBJ2-2	TRBV7-9	TGTGCCAGCAGCCCCGGACAGGACAGGGAGCTGTTTTTT	CASSPGQDRELFF
.	.	TRBJ1-1	TRBV2	TGTGCCAGCAGTGAAGCGGGGGCGCAGGGGCGTCCCTCCAACACTGAAGCTTTCTTT	CASSEAGAQGRPSNTEAFF
.	.	TRBJ1-2	TRBV6-5	TGTGCCAGCAGTTACTCGATAACAGGGTTGGATGGCTACACCTTC	CASSYSITGLDGYTF
.	.	TRBJ2-5	TRBV3-1/TRBV3-2	TGTGCCAGCAGCCACAGGGTGTCGGAGGAGACCCAGTACTTC	CASSHRVSEETQYF
.	TRBD2	TRBJ2-5	TRBV28	TGTGCCAGCAGTTCGACCGGGAACGGGAGGGAGACCCAGTACTTC	CASSSTGNGRETQYF
.	TRBD1	TRBJ2-7	TRBV6-5	TGTGCCACAGGACAGGGGTGGGAGCAGTACTTC	CATGQGWEQYF
.	TRBD1	TRBJ2-5	TRBV2	TGTGCCAGCACTTCCAGGACAGGGGAAGAGACCCAGTACTTC	CASTSRTGEETQYF
.	.	TRBJ2-3	TRBV4-2	TGTGCCAGCAGCCAACGAAGATCAAGGAGTATCGACACAGATACGCAGTATTTT	CASSQRRSRSIDTDTQYF
.	TRBD2	TRBJ2-1	TRBV5-1	TGCGCCAGCAGCTTGGGTAGCGGGCCCTACAATGAGCAGTTCTTC	CASSLGSGPYNEQFF
.	.	TRBJ2-3	TRBV7-6	TGTGCCAGCAGCTTGGGAGGGGGGGTTAAGACAGATACGCAGTATTTT	CASSLGGGVKTDTQYF
.	TRBD1	TRBJ1-6	TRBV2	TGTGCCAGCAGTTCCGGGACAGCCAATTCACCCCTCCACTTT	CASSSGTANSPLHF
many	TRBD1	TRBJ1-2	TRBV4-3	TGCGCCAGCAGCCACAGGGAGACAGGGAACTATGGCTACACCTTC	CASSHRETGNYGYTF
once	TRBD2	TRBJ2-1	TRBV24-1	TGTGCCACCAGTGATCCCGGGACTAGCTTGTTCAATGAGCAGTTCTTC	CATSDPGTSLFNEQFF
.	.	TRBJ1-1	TRBV5-4	TGTGCCAGCAGTTCAGAGGCTCGGAGCACTGAAGCTTTCTTT	CASSSEARSTEAFF